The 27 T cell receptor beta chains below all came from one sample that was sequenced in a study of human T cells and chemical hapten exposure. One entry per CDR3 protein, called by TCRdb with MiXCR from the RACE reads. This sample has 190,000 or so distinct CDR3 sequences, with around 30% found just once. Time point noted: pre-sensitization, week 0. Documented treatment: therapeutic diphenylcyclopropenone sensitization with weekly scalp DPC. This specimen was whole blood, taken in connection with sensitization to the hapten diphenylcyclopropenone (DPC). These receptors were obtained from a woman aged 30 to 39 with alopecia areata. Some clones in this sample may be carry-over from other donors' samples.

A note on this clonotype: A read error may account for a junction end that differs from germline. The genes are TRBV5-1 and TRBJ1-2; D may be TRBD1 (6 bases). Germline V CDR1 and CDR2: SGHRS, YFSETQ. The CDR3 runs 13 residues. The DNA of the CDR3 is TGCGCCAGCAGCTTGGCTCCGTCCGGGGGCAGAATCTTC. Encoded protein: CASSLAPSGGRIF.

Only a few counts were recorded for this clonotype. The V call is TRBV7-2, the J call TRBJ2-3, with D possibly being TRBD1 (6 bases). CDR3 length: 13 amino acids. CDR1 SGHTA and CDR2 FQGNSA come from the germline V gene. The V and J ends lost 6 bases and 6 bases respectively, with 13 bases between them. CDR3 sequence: CASRRTVRDTQYF. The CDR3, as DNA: TGTGCCAGCAGAAGGACAGTCCGCGATACGCAGTATTTT.

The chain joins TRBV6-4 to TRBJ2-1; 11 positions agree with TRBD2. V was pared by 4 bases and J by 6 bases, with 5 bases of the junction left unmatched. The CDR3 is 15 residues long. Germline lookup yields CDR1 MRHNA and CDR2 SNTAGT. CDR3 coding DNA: TGTGCCAGCAGTGCTGTGACTAGCGGGGCCAATGAGCAGTTCTTC. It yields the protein CASSAVTSGANEQFF.

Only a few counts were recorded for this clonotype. In nucleotides, the CDR3 is TGTGCCAGCTCCCCGGGACGGAGCTCTGGAAACACCATATATTTT. Encoded protein: CASSPGRSSGNTIYF. This chain links TRBV21-1 with TRBJ1-3; TRBD1 was called by the table and not checked on the DNA. TRBV21-1 is listed as a pseudogene. The CDR3 loop spans 15 amino acids.

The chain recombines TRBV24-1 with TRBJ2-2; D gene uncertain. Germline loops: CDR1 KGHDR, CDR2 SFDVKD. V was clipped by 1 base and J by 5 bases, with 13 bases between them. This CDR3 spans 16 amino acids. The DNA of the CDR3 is TGTGCCACCAGTGATTTCTACAGTCAAGGGACCGGGGAGCTGTTTTTT. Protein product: CATSDFYSQGTGELFF.

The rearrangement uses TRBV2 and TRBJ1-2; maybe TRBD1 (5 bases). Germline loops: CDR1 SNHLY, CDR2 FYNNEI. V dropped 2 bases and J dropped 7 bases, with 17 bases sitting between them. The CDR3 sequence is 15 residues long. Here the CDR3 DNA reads TGTGCCAGCAGTGAAAGACAGTCAGGTTATGGTGGCTACACCTTC. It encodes CASSERQSGYGGYTF.

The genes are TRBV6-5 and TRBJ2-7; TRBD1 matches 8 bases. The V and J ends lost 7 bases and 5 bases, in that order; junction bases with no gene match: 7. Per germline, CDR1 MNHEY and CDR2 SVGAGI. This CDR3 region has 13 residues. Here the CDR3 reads CASKRTGSHEQYF. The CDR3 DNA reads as TGTGCCAGCAAAAGGACAGGGTCCCACGAGCAGTACTTC.

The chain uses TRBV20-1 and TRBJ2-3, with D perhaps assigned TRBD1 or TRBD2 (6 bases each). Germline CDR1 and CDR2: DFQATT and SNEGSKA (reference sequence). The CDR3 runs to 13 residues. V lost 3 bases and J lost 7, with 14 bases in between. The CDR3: CSARGGSYYTQYF. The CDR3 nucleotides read TGCAGTGCTAGGGGGGGCAGTTATTATACGCAGTATTTT.

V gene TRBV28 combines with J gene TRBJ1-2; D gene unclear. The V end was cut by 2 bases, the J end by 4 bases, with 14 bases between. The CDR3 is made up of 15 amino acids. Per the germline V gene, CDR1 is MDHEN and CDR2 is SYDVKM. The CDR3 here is CASSLPGGEFYGYTF. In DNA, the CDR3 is TGTGCCAGCAGTTTACCCGGCGGAGAGTTCTATGGCTACACCTTC.

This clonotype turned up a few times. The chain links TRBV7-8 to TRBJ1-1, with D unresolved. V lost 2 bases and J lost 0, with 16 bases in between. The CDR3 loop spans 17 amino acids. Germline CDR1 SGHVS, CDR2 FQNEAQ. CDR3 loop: CASSLSLLWNMNTEAFF. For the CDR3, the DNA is TGTGCCAGCAGCTTAAGCCTTTTGTGGAACATGAACACTGAAGCTTTCTTT.

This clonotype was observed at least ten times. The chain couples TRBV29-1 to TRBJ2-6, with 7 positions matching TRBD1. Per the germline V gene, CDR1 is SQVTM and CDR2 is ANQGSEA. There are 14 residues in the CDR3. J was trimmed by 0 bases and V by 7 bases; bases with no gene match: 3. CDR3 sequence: CSARDSSGANVLTF. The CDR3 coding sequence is TGCAGCGCCCGGGACAGCTCTGGGGCCAACGTCCTGACTTTC.

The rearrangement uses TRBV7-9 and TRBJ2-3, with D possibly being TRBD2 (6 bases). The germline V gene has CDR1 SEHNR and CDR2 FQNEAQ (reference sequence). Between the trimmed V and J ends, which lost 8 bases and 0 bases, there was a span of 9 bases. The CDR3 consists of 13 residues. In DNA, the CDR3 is TGTGCCAGCTGCCGGGGGAGCACAGATACGCAGTATTTT. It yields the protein CASCRGSTDTQYF.

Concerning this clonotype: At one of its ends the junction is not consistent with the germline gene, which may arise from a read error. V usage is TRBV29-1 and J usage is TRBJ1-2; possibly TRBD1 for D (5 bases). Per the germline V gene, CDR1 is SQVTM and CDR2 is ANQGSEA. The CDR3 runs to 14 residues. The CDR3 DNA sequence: TGCAGCGCTGAAGATCGACGGGACAACTATGGCTACACCTTC. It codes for CSAEDRRDNYGYTF. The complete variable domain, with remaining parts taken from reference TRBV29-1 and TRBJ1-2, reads SAVISQKPSRDICQRGTSLTIQCQVDSQVTMMFWYRQQPGQSLTLIATANQGSEATYESGFVIDKFPISRPNLTFSTLTVSNMSPEDSSIYLCSAEDRRDNYGYTFGSGTRLTVV.

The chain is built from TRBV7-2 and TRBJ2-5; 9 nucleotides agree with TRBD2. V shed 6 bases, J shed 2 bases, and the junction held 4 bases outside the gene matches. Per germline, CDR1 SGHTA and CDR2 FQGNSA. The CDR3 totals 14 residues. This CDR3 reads CASSYTSGQETQYF. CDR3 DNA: TGTGCCAGCAGTTACACTAGCGGGCAAGAGACCCAGTACTTC.

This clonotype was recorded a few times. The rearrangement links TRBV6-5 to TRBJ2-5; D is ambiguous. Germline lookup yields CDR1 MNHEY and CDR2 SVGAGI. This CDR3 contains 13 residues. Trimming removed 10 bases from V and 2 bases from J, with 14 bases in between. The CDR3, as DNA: TGTGCCACCCGGAGTCACTTACAAGAGACCCAGTACTTC. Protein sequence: CATRSHLQETQYF.

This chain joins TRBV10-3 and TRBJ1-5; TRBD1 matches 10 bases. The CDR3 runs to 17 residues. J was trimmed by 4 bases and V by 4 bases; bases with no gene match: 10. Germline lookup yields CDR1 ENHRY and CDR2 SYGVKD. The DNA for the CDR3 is TGTGCCATCAGTGCGGGGACAGGGGACCCCCGGAATCAGCCCCAGCATTTT. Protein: CAISAGTGDPRNQPQHF.

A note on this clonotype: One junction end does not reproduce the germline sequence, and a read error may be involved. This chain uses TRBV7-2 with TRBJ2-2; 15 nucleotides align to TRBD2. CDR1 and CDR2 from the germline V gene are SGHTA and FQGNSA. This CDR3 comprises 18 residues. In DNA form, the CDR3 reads TGTGTCAGCAGCTTCGGACTAGCGGGGGGGCCTGATTCGGGGGAGCTGTTTTTT. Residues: CVSSFGLAGGPDSGELFF.

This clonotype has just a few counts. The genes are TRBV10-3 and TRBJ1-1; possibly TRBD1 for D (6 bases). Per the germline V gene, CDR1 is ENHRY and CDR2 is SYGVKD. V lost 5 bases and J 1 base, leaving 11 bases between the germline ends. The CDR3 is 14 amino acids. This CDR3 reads CAISTQGPNTEAFF. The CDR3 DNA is TGTGCCATCAGTACACAGGGTCCGAACACTGAAGCTTTCTTT.

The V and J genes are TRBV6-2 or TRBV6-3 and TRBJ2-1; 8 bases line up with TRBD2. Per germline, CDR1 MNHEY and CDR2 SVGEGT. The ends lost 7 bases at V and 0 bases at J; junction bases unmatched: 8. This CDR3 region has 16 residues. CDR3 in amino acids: CASTSHRGGSYNEQFF. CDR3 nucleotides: TGTGCCAGCACTAGCCACCGGGGGGGCTCCTACAATGAGCAGTTCTTC.

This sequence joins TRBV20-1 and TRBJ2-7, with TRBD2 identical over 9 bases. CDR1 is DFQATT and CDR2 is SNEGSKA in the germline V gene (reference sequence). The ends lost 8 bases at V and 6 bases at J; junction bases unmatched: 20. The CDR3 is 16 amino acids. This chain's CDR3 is CSSSRGVAGEGGEQYF. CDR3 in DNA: TGCAGTAGCTCGCGAGGAGTAGCGGGAGAAGGGGGCGAGCAGTACTTC.

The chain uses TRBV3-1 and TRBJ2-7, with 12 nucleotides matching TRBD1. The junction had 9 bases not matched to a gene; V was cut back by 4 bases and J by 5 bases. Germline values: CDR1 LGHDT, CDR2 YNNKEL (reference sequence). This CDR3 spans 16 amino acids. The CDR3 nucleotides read TGTGCCAGCAGCCTAGGCCCCGGGACAGGGGGCGACGAGCAGTACTTC. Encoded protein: CASSLGPGTGGDEQYF.

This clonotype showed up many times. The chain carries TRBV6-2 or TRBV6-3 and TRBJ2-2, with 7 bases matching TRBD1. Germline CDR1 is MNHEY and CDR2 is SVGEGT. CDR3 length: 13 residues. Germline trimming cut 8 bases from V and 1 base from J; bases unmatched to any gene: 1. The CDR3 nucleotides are TGTGCCAGCCGGGACAGGAACACCGGGGAGCTGTTTTTT. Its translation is CASRDRNTGELFF.

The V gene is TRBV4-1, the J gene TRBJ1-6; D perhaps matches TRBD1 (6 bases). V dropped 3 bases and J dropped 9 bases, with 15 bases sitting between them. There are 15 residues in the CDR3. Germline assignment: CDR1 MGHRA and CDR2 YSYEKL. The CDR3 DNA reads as TGCGCCAGCAGCCAGCTGCCAGGGGCGGCTTCACCCCTCCACTTT. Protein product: CASSQLPGAASPLHF.

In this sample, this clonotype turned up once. CDR3 nucleotide sequence: TGTGCCAGCAGCGTAGCCGGGACCACAGAGACCCAGTACTTC. Translation: CASSVAGTTETQYF. The chain carries TRBV9 and TRBJ2-5, with D perhaps assigned TRBD1 or TRBD2 (5 bases each). Looked up from germline, CDR1 is SGDLS and CDR2 is YYNGEE. The CDR3 contains 14 residues. With 0 bases removed from V and 4 bases from J, the gap between germline ends came to 10 bases.

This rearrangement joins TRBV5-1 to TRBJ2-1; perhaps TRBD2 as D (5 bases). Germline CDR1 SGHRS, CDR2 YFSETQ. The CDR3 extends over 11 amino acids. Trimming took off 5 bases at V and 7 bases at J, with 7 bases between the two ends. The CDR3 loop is CASREVNEQFF. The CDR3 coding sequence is TGCGCCAGCAGGGAGGTGAATGAGCAGTTCTTC.

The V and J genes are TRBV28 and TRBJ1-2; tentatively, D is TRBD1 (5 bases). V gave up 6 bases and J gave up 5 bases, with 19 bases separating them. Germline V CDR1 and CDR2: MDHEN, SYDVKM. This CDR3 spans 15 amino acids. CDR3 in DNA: TGTGCCAGCAGCAATATGGACACCATGGGGTATGGCTACACCTTC. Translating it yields CASSNMDTMGYGYTF.

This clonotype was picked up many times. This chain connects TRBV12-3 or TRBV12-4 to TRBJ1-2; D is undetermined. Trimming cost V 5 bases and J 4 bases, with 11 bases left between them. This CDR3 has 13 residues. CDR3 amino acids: CASSPQSIYGYTF. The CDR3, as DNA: TGTGCCAGCAGTCCGCAGTCGATCTATGGCTACACCTTC.